This T cell receptor beta chain was captured by sequencing in a study of tumor-infiltrating lymphocytes in oesophageal squamous cell carcinoma. TCRdb analysed the PCR reads with MiXCR anew, one entry per CDR3 protein. Seen here are some 15,000 distinct CDR3 sequences, roughly half observed once, and the top ten hold roughly 34%. The CDR3 loop spans 15 amino acids. Germline V gene lookup returns CDR1 MDHEN and CDR2 SYDVKM. This clonotype was seen a handful of times. V is TRBV28 and J is TRBJ2-5; 9 bases match TRBD1. The assigned J gene may be wrong: the sequence end matches TRBJ2-7 better. The receptor was isolated from a female donor with esophageal squamous cell carcinoma. Sequenced: esophageal tumor tissue. Here the CDR3 reads CASSPYPGQGVEQYF. The CDR3 DNA reads TGTGCCAGCAGTCCATACCCGGGACAGGGTGTCGAGCAGTACTTC.